This T cell receptor (beta chain) stems from a study of blood T cell repertoires in COVID-19. Study in general: Acute-phase and convalescent COVID-19 samples originated in the United States, Italy and Spain.

This CDR3 is 13 amino acids long. V dropped 0 bases and J dropped 1 base, with 4 bases sitting between them. CDR1 and CDR2 from the germline V gene are SGHNT and YYREEE (reference sequence). Study processing details: Reference gene primer amplification yielded estimated nucleated cell counts. TCRdb's table, derived via immunoSEQ multiplex PCR, lists solely in-frame clones and lacks some. D and trimming were read from the DNA, whereas the V and J calls and clone size are those reported in that table. This sample has under 200,000 clones, with approximately 86% found just once. Donors were grouped by their self-reported clinical history. This clone was recorded a few times.

The gene calls are TRBV5-4 and TRBJ1-1; D is ambiguous. The TCR was taken from a woman in her sixties or seventies with acute COVID-19. Source material: PBMCs or T cells enriched from blood (not recorded which). The CDR3 DNA reads as TGTGCCAGCAGCTTGGGGAGGAACACTGAAGCTTTCTTT. Translated, it gives CASSLGRNTEAFF.